A selection of T cell receptor beta chains follows, all from one sample in a study of blood T cell repertoires in COVID-19. Generated by immunoSEQ multiplex PCR, the TCRdb table keeps only in-frame clones and is missing some. The table has hundreds of thousands of clones, approximately 86% seen once. Sequenced: peripheral blood. The source of these receptors is a woman of 80 years or more with acute or convalescent COVID-19. Each CDR3 is given with its conserved first and last residue. The D gene is left open where the match is weak. For some rows the clone size is stated as once, few or many, or as a class when expanded; others skip it.

d_gene	abundance	v_gene	j_gene	CDR3aa	CDR3nt
TRBD1	.	TRBV5-8	TRBJ2-2	CASSRPGQGWNGELFF	TGTGCCAGCAGCCGTCCGGGACAGGGGTGGAACGGGGAGCTGTTTTTT
TRBD1	.	TRBV7-3	TRBJ1-4	CASSQRDRETTNEKLFF	TGTGCCAGCAGCCAAAGGGACAGGGAAACAACTAATGAAAAACTGTTTTTT
TRBD2	.	TRBV6-5	TRBJ2-1	CASRTSGGAREQFF	TGTGCCAGCAGAACTAGCGGGGGGGCAAGAGAGCAGTTCTTC
.	.	TRBV7-2	TRBJ2-7	CASSLYGSSYEQYF	TGTGCCAGCAGCTTATACGGTAGCTCCTACGAGCAGTACTTC
.	.	TRBV2	TRBJ1-4	CASRWGDEKLFF	TGTGCCAGCAGATGGGGAGATGAAAAACTGTTTTTT
.	few	TRBV2	TRBJ1-6	CASLLEGYSPLHF	TGTGCCAGTTTACTCGAGGGATATTCACCCCTCCACTTT
.	.	TRBV19	TRBJ1-4	CASIRGGGATNEKLFF	TGTGCCAGTATCAGGGGAGGGGGAGCAACTAATGAAAAACTGTTTTTT
.	.	TRBV20-1	TRBJ1-2	CSASQGTAYYGYTF	TGCAGTGCTAGTCAGGGGACGGCCTACTATGGCTACACCTTC
.	.	TRBV4-2	TRBJ1-5	CASSQEQVINQPQHF	TGTGCCAGCAGCCAAGAACAGGTTATCAATCAGCCCCAGCATTTT
.	.	TRBV4-1	TRBJ1-4	CASSFRTPTTNEKLFF	TGCGCCAGCAGCTTTCGGACACCTACAACTAATGAAAAACTGTTTTTT
TRBD2	.	TRBV4-1	TRBJ2-5	CASSQEKRGALQETQYF	TGCGCCAGCAGCCAAGAAAAGCGGGGGGCTCTCCAAGAGACCCAGTACTTC
.	.	TRBV19	TRBJ1-5	CASSIEGAVINQPQHF	TGTGCCAGTAGTATAGAGGGGGCGGTAATCAATCAGCCCCAGCATTTT
.	.	TRBV9	TRBJ1-2	CASSATKSYGYTF	TGTGCCAGCAGCGCTACCAAGAGCTATGGCTACACCTTC
.	.	TRBV20-1	TRBJ1-1	CSVPSNTEAFF	TGCAGTGTCCCATCCAACACTGAAGCTTTCTTT
.	.	TRBV7-9	TRBJ1-3	CASSLFHGSGNTIYF	TGTGCCAGCAGCTTATTCCACGGCTCTGGAAACACCATATATTTT
.	.	TRBV6-1	TRBJ1-5	CASSDIDFGNQPQHF	TGTGCCAGCAGTGATATAGACTTCGGCAATCAGCCCCAGCATTTT
TRBD2	.	TRBV20-1	TRBJ2-1	CSTPGGNEQFF	TGCAGTACCCCGGGGGGCAATGAGCAGTTCTTC
.	.	TRBV20-1	TRBJ2-2	CSAAPIRELFF	TGCAGTGCAGCCCCCATTAGGGAGCTGTTTTTT
TRBD1	few	TRBV7-8	TRBJ1-5	CASSGTAINQPQHF	TGTGCCAGCAGCGGGACAGCTATCAATCAGCCCCAGCATTTT
.	.	TRBV9	TRBJ2-3	CASSVFQAPSTDTQYF	TGTGCCAGCAGCGTATTTCAAGCGCCGAGCACAGATACGCAGTATTTT
.	.	TRBV6-1	TRBJ1-2	CASSEDLIGGRGYTF	TGTGCCAGCAGTGAAGATTTGATCGGGGGAAGGGGCTACACCTTC
.	.	TRBV19	TRBJ2-1	CASSSPRLLSNEQFF	TGTGCCAGTAGTTCCCCGCGGCTCCTAAGCAATGAGCAGTTCTTC
TRBD1	.	TRBV7-2	TRBJ1-4	CASSLVGTGVEKLFF	TGTGCCAGCAGCTTAGTGGGGACAGGGGTTGAAAAACTGTTTTTT
TRBD1	.	TRBV27	TRBJ1-2	CASSGQGYYGYTF	TGTGCCAGCAGCGGACAGGGGTACTATGGCTACACCTTC
.	.	TRBV19	TRBJ1-2	CASSSRQRTDGYTF	TGTGCCAGTAGTAGCCGACAACGTACGGATGGCTACACCTTC
.	.	TRBV7-9	TRBJ2-1	CASSLVGPSSYNEQFF	TGTGCCAGCAGCTTAGTGGGGCCTAGCTCCTACAATGAGCAGTTCTTC
TRBD1	.	TRBV19	TRBJ1-2	CASSIASFGTGSSGYTF	TGTGCCAGTAGTATAGCTTCCTTTGGGACAGGGTCGAGCGGCTACACCTTC
.	.	TRBV11-2	TRBJ1-5	CASSLDGHINQPQHF	TGTGCCAGCAGCTTAGACGGACACATCAATCAGCCCCAGCATTTT
TRBD1	.	TRBV5-1	TRBJ1-1	CASSPTRTGGTEAFF	TGCGCCAGCAGCCCTACCAGGACAGGGGGGACTGAAGCTTTCTTT
.	.	TRBV9	TRBJ1-2	CASSGQRVNYGYTF	TGTGCCAGCAGCGGGCAACGGGTGAACTATGGCTACACCTTC
TRBD1	.	TRBV6-5	TRBJ1-1	CASRGTGRGNTEAFF	TGTGCCAGCAGGGGGACAGGGAGGGGGAACACTGAAGCTTTCTTT
.	few	TRBV2	TRBJ1-6	CATRSGNSPLHF	TGTGCCACCCGATCCGGGAATTCACCCCTCCACTTT
.	.	TRBV11-3	TRBJ2-1	CASSSGGSYNEQFF	TGTGCCAGCAGCTCCGGGGGCTCCTACAATGAGCAGTTCTTC
.	.	TRBV11-2	TRBJ2-3	CASSSAGKQYF	TGTGCCAGCAGCTCGGCGGGGAAGCAGTATTTT
TRBD2	.	TRBV30	TRBJ2-7	CAWSVLSGGEQYF	TGTGCCTGGAGTGTACTGAGCGGGGGAGAGCAGTACTTC
.	.	TRBV12-3/TRBV12-4	TRBJ1-4	CASSLGGVGELFF	TGTGCCAGCAGTTTGGGGGGAGTAGGGGAACTGTTTTTT
.	once	TRBV7-8	TRBJ1-2	CASSLGGVGGYTF	TGTGCCAGCAGCTTAGGGGGAGTTGGTGGCTACACCTTC
.	.	TRBV5-4	TRBJ1-1	CASSLVGSPNTEAFF	TGTGCCAGCAGCTTGGTTGGTAGCCCGAACACTGAAGCTTTCTTT
.	.	TRBV19	TRBJ2-2	CASSAGTNTGELFF	TGTGCCAGTAGTGCCGGGACAAACACCGGGGAGCTGTTTTTT